This TCR beta chain originates from a study of shared clonotypes between healthy human individuals. Generated by immunoSEQ multiplex PCR, the TCRdb table keeps only in-frame clones and is missing some. The sample carries more than 2,000,000 clones, just over 90% recorded once. Sequences were obtained from naive CD4+ T cells sorted from blood. Subset: CD45RA+ positively selected. The clonotype was recovered from a man in his late teens or twenties in good health.

The CDR3 spells CASSQLAYNSPLHF. CDR3 nucleotide sequence: TGTGCCAGCAGTCAACTCGCCTATAATTCACCCCTCCACTTT. V and J are TRBV7-9 and TRBJ1-6; D unclear. The CDR3 length is 14 residues. V was cut by 6 bases and J by 2 bases, with 8 bases left in between. CDR1 is SEHNR, CDR2 FQNEAQ, per germline (reference sequence).